The next 15 T cell receptor beta chains were all read from a single sample in a study of blood T cells in healthy people across ages. Combining a sample-barcoded 5' primer with a J-beta primer mix, a second PCR ran for roughly 7 to 12 cycles. TCRdb re-analysed the 5' RACE reads in MiXCR, keeping a single row per CDR3 protein. The profile shows about 500,000 distinct CDR3 sequences, less than 25% of them singletons. A further study also used this sample, focusing on T cells of mothers and their children.

The sample was blood. The receptor set was obtained from a boy between 10 and 17 years old in good health.

The J gene is TRBJ2-1, the V gene TRBV20-1, with a weak D call TRBD1 (6 bases). V gave up 0 bases and J gave up 12 bases, with 12 bases separating them. The CDR3 length is 12 residues. In germline, CDR1 is DFQATT, CDR2 SNEGSKA (reference sequence). CDR3 coding DNA: TGCAGTGCTAGAGAAAACACAGGGAGGCAGTTCTTC. Translating gives CSARENTGRQFF.

This clonotype was seen a handful of times. V and J are TRBV7-9 and TRBJ2-7; D not certain. Deletions cut 2 bases from V and 1 base from J, with 18 bases between. CDR1 SEHNR and CDR2 FQNEAQ come from the germline V gene (reference sequence). This CDR3 is 17 amino acids long. CDR3 sequence reads: CASSLPQNDPPSYEQYF. CDR3 in DNA: TGTGCCAGCAGCTTACCCCAGAATGACCCACCATCCTACGAGCAGTACTTC.

The chain joins TRBV18 to TRBJ2-7; 11 bases are a match to TRBD2. CDR3 size: 15 residues. V shed 3 bases, J shed 3 bases, and the junction held 4 bases outside the gene matches. Germline V gives CDR1 KGHSH, CDR2 LQKENI. CDR3 protein: CASSPGTSGLYEQYF. The DNA for the CDR3 is TGTGCCAGCTCACCTGGGACTAGCGGCCTCTACGAGCAGTACTTC.

This clonotype was seen a few times. This rearrangement joins TRBV20-1 to TRBJ1-1; D unclear. CDR3 size: 11 residues. Germline V gives CDR1 DFQATT, CDR2 SNEGSKA (reference sequence). The V gene lost 2 bases and the J gene lost 6 bases, with 7 bases spanning the gap. The CDR3 here is CSARSSAEAFF. The CDR3 region has the DNA TGCAGTGCTAGATCCTCAGCTGAAGCTTTCTTT.

A few counts support this clonotype. V is TRBV27 and J is TRBJ1-6, with 10 bases aligning to TRBD1. V lost 5 bases, J lost 10 bases, and 5 bases stayed unmatched. The CDR3 loop spans 14 amino acids. Germline CDR1 MNHEY, CDR2 SMNVEV (reference sequence). The CDR3 spells CASSEDRGGSPLHF. The CDR3 DNA reads as TGTGCCAGCAGTGAGGACAGGGGGGGATCACCCCTCCACTTT.

The chain recombines TRBV7-2 with TRBJ2-2, with no clear D. Trimming took 10 bases from V and 5 from J, leaving 26 bases between them. Germline V gene data show CDR1 as SGHTA and CDR2 as FQGNSA. The CDR3 is made up of 17 amino acids. The CDR3 DNA sequence: TGTGCCACTTACCCTCGTGCAGGCCTCCCGGGTACCGGGGAGCTGTTTTTT. As protein: CATYPRAGLPGTGELFF.

The genes are TRBV20-1 and TRBJ2-7, with a weak D call TRBD1 (5 bases). Germline V gene lookup returns CDR1 DFQATT and CDR2 SNEGSKA (reference sequence). This CDR3 comprises 14 residues. Between the trimmed V and J ends, which lost 1 base and 2 bases, there was a span of 12 bases. CDR3 nucleotides: TGCAGTGCTAGAGGGCCCACAGGAACCTACGAGCAGTACTTC. As protein: CSARGPTGTYEQYF.

J is TRBJ2-5 and V is TRBV24-1, with 7 nucleotides matching TRBD1. CDR1 KGHDR and CDR2 SFDVKD come from the germline V gene. V shed 4 bases and J 1 base; nucleotides not matched to a gene: 5. The CDR3 consists of 15 residues. DNA of the CDR3: TGTGCCACCAGTGAAACGACAGGGCTCCAAGAGACCCAGTACTTC. It is translated as CATSETTGLQETQYF.

The gene calls are TRBV5-1 and TRBJ1-5; a possible D gene is TRBD1 (5 bases). The germline V and J ends were trimmed by 0 bases and 5 bases, with 18 bases remaining between them. Germline loops: CDR1 SGHRS, CDR2 YFSETQ. The CDR3 runs to 17 residues. The CDR3: CASSLGGTAKRYQPQHF. The CDR3 bases are TGCGCCAGCAGCTTGGGAGGGACCGCAAAAAGGTATCAGCCCCAGCATTTT.

This chain links TRBV29-1 with TRBJ2-1; a weak D match, TRBD1 (6 bases). The CDR3 spans 14 residues. Germline V CDR1 and CDR2: SQVTM, ANQGSEA. The V end was cut by 3 bases, the J end by 0 bases, with 9 bases between. CDR3 DNA: TGCAGCGTTGAGGCCAGGGGCTCCTACAATGAGCAGTTCTTC. Its translation: CSVEARGSYNEQFF.

This clonotype appeared many times. V is TRBV7-8 and J is TRBJ2-5; no clear D. The germline CDR1 and CDR2 sequences are SGHVS and FQNEAQ. Trimming stripped 4 bases from V and 3 bases from J, with 15 bases between. The CDR3 loop spans 15 amino acids. Here the CDR3 reads CASSSPWAGEETQYF. CDR3 in DNA: TGTGCCAGCAGCTCCCCCTGGGCAGGAGAAGAGACCCAGTACTTC.

This chain uses TRBV3-1 with TRBJ2-5; D may match TRBD1 or TRBD2 (5 bases each). The DNA matches TRBJ2-1 better at its end, which makes the J call doubtful. CDR3 size: 15 residues. Germline V gives CDR1 LGHDT, CDR2 YNNKEL (reference sequence). CDR3 sequence (DNA): TGTGCCAGCAGCCAAGGGGGGACCCGAGGAACTGAGCAGTTCTTC. Its protein product is CASSQGGTRGTEQFF.

The gene calls are TRBV4-3 and TRBJ1-2, with 9 bases identical to TRBD1. Losses at the gene ends were 1 base for V and 7 bases for J; bases not matched to a gene: 1. The CDR3 sequence is 13 residues long. Germline V CDR1 and CDR2: LGHNA, YSLEER. Here the CDR3 reads CASSQGQGVGYTF. Written as DNA, the CDR3 is TGCGCCAGCAGCCAAGGACAGGGGGTTGGCTACACCTTC.

The gene calls are TRBV29-1 and TRBJ2-5, with a possible D match to TRBD2 (6 bases). CDR1 is SQVTM and CDR2 is ANQGSEA in the germline V gene. Trimming cost V 2 bases and J 3 bases, with 7 bases left between them. CDR3 length: 12 amino acids. CDR3 DNA sequence: TGCAGCGTTGAACCGGGGGAAGAGACCCAGTACTTC. Translated: CSVEPGEETQYF.

Only a few counts were recorded for this clonotype. The chain uses TRBV12-3 or TRBV12-4 and TRBJ1-2; D remains ambiguous. V was pared by 3 bases and J by 7 bases, with 12 bases between. The CDR3 has 13 amino acids. Here the CDR3 DNA reads TGTGCCAGCAGTTTTGGGCAGTGGGTTGGCTACACCTTC. Protein: CASSFGQWVGYTF.